These T cell receptor gamma chains were read from a single sample in a study of intestinal T cells in coeliac disease. TCRdb re-processed the multiplex PCR reads using CATT. The table lists 990 or so gamma-chain clones, around 45% of them singletons. The material sequenced was a duodenal biopsy. The receptors were gathered from a human donor with celiac disease. CDR3s include the opening cysteine and the closing phenylalanine or tryptophan. Each record gives: CDR3 length, J gene, clone size, V gene, CDR3 protein, CDR3 DNA. A clone size is listed for some rows: how often the clone was seen (once, few, many), or a class if it is expanded.

>15|TRGJ1/TRGJ2|-|TRGV9
CALWAAGIDYYKKLF
TGTGCCTTGTGGGCGGCTGGAATTGATTATTATAAGAAACTCTTT
>13|TRGJP1|-|TRGV4
CATWASLGWFKIF
TGTGCCACCTGGGCCTCACTTGGTTGGTTCAAGATATTT
>13|TRGJ1/TRGJ2|-|TRGV9
CALVGRCCYKKLF
TGTGCCTTGGTGGGGAGGTGTTGTTATAAGAAACTCTTT
>15|TRGJP2|-|TRGV2
CATRVTGSSDWIKTF
TGTGCCACTCGGGTGACGGGGAGTAGTGATTGGATCAAGACGTTT
>16|TRGJ1/TRGJ2|large|TRGV2
CATWERGSLDYYKKLF
TGTGCCACCTGGGAACGAGGCAGCCTCGATTATTATAAGAAACTCTTT
>11|TRGJ1/TRGJ2|large|TRGV4
CATWGDYKKLF
TGTGCCACCTGGGGTGATTATAAGAAACTCTTT
>13|TRGJ1/TRGJ2|-|TRGV2
CATWDGVIIKKLF
TGTGCCACCTGGGACGGTGTTATTATTAAGAAACTCTTT
>18|TRGJP2|-|TRGV9
CALREVRVNGGSDWIKTF
TGTGCCTTGCGGGAGGTCAGAGTTAATGGGGGTAGTGATTGGATCAAGACGTTT
>15|TRGJP1|few|TRGV10
CAALGPHTTGWFKIF
TGTGCTGCGTTGGGACCCCATACCACTGGTTGGTTCAAGATATTT
>14|TRGJ1/TRGJ2|-|TRGV10
CAAWGLWGYYKKLF
TGTGCTGCGTGGGGATTATGGGGGTATTATAAGAAACTCTTT
>13|TRGJP2|hyperexpanded|TRGV2
CATWDVVNWIKTF
TGTGCCACCTGGGACGTGGTGAATTGGATCAAGACGTTT
>16|TRGJ1/TRGJ2|-|TRGV2
CAPGNEAAFDYYKKLF
TGTGCACCTGGGAACGAGGCAGCCTTCGATTATTATAAGAAACTCTTT
>14|TRGJP2|large|TRGV2
CATWDAFGDWIKTF
TGTGCCACCTGGGACGCCTTCGGTGATTGGATCAAGACGTTT
>12|TRGJ1/TRGJ2|-|TRGV10
CACVAKAYKKLF
TGTGCCTGCGTGGCCAAGGCTTATAAGAAACTCTTT